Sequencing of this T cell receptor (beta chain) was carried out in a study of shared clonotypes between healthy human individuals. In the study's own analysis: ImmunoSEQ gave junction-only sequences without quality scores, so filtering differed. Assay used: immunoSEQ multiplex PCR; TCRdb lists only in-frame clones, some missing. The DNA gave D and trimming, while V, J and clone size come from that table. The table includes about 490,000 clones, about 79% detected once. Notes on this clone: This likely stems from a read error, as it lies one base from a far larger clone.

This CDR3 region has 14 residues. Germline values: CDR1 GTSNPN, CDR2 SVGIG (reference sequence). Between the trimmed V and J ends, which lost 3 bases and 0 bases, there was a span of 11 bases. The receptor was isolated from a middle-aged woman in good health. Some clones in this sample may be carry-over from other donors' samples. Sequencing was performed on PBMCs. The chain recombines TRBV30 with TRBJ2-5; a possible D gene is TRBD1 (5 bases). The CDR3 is CAWSRQTYQETQYF. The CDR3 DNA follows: TGTGCCTGGAGCCGACAGACCTACCAAGAGACCCAGTACTTC.